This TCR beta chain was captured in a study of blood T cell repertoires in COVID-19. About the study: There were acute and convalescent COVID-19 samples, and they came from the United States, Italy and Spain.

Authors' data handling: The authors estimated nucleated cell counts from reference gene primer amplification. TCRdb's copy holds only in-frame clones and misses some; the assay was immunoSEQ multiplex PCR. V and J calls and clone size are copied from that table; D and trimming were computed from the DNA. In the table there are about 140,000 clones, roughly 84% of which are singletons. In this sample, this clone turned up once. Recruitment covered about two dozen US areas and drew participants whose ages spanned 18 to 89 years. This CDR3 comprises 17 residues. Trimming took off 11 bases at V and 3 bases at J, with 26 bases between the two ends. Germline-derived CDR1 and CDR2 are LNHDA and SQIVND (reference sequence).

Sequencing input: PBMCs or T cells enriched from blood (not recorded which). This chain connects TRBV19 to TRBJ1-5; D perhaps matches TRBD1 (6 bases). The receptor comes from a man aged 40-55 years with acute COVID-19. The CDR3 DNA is TGTGCCCGTCGTTCCCGGGGGGGGGCGGGGGACAATCAGCCCCAGCATTTT. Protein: CARRSRGGAGDNQPQHF. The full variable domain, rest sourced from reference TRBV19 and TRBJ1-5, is DGGITQSPKYLFRKEGQNVTLSCEQNLNHDAMYWYRQDPGQGLRLIYYSQIVNDFQKGDIAEGYSVSREKKESFPLTVTSAQKNPTAFYLCARRSRGGAGDNQPQHFGDGTRLSIL.